This record looks at one T cell receptor (beta chain) sequence and its context. The sample originates from a study of cytomegalovirus exposure and HLA in healthy donors. CDR3 length: 17 residues. Trimming left V 6 bases short and J 5 bases short, with 22 bases between. Looked up from germline, CDR1 is LGHNT and CDR2 is FRNRAP. 60 Vbeta and 13 Jbeta primers were used in PCR. Sequencing used immunoSEQ multiplex PCR; TCRdb keeps in-frame clones, though not all of them. Its listing shows under 200,000 clones. The TCR comes from a woman aged 18-29 years in good health and CMV-seropositive. The chain uses TRBV12-5 and TRBJ1-4, with D perhaps matching TRBD1 (5 bases). Input material: PBMCs. DNA of the CDR3: TGTGCTAGTGGCCCCACGACAATAGCAGGGTGGAATGAAAAACTGTTTTTT. Its protein is CASGPTTIAGWNEKLFF.